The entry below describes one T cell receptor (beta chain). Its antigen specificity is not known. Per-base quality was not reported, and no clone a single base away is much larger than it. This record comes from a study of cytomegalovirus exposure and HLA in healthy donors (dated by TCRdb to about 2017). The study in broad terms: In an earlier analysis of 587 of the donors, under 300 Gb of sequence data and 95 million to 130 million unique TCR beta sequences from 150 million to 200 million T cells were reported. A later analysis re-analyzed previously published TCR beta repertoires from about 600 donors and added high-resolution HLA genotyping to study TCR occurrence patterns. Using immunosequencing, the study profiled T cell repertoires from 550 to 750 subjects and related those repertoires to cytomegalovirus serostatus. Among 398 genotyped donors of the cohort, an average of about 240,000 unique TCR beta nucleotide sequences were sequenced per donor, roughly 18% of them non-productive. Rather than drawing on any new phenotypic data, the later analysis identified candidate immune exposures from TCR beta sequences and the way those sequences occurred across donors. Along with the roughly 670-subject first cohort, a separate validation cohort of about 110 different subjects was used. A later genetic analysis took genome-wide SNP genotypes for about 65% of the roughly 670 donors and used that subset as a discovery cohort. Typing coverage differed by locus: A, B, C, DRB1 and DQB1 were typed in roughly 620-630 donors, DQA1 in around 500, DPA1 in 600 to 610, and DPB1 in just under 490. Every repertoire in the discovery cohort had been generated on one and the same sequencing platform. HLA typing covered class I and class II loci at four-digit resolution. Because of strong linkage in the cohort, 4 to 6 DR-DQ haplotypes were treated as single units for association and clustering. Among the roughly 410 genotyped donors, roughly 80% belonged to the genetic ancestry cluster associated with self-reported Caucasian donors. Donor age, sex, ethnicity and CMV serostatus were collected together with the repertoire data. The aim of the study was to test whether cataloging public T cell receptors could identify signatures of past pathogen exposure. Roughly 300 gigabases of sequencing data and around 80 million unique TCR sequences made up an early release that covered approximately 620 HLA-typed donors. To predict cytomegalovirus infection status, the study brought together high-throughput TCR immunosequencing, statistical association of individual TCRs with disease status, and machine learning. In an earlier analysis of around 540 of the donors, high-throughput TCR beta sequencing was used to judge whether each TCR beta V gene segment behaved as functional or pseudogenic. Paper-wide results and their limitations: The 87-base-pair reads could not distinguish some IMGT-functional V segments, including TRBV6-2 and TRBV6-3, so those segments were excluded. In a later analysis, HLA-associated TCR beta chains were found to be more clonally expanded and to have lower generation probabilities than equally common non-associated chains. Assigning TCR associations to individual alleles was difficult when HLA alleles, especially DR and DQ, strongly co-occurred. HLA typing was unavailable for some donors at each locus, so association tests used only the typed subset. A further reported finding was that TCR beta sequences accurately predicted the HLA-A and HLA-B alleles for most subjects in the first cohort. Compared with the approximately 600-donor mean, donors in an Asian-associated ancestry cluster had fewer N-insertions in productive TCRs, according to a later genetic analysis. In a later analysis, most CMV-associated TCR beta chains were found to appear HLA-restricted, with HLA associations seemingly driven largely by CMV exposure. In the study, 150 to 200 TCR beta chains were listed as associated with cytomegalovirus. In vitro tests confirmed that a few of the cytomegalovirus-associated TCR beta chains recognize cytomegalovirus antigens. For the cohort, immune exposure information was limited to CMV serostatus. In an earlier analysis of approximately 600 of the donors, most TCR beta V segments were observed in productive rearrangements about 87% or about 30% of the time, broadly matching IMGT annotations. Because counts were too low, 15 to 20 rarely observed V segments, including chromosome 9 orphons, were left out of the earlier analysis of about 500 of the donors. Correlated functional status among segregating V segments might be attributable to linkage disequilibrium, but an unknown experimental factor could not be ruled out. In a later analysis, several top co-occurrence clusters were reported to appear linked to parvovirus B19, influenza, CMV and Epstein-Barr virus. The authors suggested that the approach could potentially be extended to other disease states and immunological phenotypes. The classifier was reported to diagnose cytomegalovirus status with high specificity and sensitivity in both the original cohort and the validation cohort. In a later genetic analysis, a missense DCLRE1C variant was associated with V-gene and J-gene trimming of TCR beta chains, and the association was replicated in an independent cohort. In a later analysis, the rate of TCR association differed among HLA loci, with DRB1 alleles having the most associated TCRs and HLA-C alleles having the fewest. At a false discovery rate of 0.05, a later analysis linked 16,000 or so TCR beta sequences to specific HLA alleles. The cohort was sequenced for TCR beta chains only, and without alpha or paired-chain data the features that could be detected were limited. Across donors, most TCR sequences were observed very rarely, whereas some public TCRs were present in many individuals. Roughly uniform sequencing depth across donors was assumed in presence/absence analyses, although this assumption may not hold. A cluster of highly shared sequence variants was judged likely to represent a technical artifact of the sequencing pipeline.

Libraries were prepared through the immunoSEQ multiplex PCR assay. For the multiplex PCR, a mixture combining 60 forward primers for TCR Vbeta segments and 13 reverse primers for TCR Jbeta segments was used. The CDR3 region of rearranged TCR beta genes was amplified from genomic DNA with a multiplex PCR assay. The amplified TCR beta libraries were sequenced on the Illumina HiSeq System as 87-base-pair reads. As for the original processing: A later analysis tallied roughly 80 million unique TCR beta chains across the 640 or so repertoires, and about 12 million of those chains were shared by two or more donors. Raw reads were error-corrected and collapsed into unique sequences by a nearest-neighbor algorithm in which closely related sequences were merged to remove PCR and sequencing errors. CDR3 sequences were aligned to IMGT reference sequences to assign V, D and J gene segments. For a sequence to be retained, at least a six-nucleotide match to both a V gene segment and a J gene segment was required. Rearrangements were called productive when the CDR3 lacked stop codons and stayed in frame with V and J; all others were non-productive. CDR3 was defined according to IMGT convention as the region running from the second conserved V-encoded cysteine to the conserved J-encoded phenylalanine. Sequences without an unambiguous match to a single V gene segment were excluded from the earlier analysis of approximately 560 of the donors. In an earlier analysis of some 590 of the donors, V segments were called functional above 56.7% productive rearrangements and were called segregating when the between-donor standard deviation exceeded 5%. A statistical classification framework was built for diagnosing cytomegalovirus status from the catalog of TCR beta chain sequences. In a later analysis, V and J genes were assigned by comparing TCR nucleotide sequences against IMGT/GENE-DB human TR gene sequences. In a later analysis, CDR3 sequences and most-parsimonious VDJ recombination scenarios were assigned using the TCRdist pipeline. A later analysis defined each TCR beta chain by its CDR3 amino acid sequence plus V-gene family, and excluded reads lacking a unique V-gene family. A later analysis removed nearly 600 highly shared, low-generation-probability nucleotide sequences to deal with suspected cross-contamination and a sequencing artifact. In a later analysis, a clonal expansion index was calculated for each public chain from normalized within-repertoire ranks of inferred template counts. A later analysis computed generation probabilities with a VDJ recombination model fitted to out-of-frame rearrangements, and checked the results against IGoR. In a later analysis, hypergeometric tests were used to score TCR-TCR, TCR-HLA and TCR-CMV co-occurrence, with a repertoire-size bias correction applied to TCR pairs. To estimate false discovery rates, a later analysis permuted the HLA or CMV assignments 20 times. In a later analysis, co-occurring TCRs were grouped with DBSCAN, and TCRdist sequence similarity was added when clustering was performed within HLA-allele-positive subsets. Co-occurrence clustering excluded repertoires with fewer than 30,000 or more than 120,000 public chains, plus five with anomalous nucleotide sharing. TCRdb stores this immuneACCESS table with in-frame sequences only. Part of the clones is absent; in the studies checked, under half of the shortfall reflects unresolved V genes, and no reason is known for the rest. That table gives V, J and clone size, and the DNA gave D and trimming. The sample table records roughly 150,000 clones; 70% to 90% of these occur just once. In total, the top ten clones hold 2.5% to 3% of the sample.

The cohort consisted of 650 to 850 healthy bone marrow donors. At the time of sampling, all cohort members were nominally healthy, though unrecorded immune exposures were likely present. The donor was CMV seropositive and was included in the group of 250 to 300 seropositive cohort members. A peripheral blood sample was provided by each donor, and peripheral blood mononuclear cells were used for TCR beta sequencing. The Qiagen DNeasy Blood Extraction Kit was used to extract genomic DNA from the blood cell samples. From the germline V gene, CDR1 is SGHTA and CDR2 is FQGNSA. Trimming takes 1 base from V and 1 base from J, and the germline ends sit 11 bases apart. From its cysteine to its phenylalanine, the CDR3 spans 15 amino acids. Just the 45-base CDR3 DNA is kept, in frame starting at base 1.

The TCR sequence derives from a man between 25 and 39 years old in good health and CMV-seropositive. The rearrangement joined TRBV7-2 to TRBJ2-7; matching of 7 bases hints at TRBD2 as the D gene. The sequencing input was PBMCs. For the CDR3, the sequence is CASSLGGGRSYEQYF. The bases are TGTGCCAGCAGCTTAGGGGGGGGGCGTTCCTACGAGCAGTACTTC.